The entry below describes one T cell receptor (beta chain). The CDR3 is made up of 11 amino acids. Trimming took off 7 bases at V and 8 bases at J, with 11 bases between the two ends. Germline lookup yields CDR1 LNHDA and CDR2 SQIVND (reference sequence). The data are from a study of technical replicates of blood from several donors. The table came from immunoSEQ multiplex PCR; TCRdb's copy has only in-frame clones and leaves some out. The sample lists 75,000 to 90,000 clones, about 92% occurring once. The gene calls are TRBV19 and TRBJ1-2; D ambiguous. The receptor was derived from a human donor in good health. Sequenced: T cells isolated from PBMCs. DNA of the CDR3: TGTGCCAGTAAAGCCGGGAGCGGCTACACCTTC. The encoded protein is CASKAGSGYTF. The entire variable domain, with the rest obtained from reference TRBV19 and TRBJ1-2, is as follows: DGGITQSPKYLFRKEGQNVTLSCEQNLNHDAMYWYRQDPGQGLRLIYYSQIVNDFQKGDIAEGYSVSREKKESFPLTVTSAQKNPTAFYLCASKAGSGYTFGSGTRLTVV.